These 17 T cell receptor beta chains came from one sample sequenced in a study of beta chain features in type 1 diabetes (dated by TCRdb to between 2018 and 2020). Summary of the overall study and its limitations: In all four CD4+ subsets, TCRB CDR3 length was moderately but significantly shorter in type 1 diabetes patients.

The library was generated by the immunoSEQ multiplex PCR assay. The entire isolated RNA was reverse transcribed using the High Capacity cDNA Reverse Transcription Kit, and thus expressed TCRB transcripts were sequenced. Imported from immuneACCESS, the table was reduced by TCRdb to in-frame sequences with V and J called. These copies leave out some clones; in studies compared against another copy, an unresolved V gene accounts for under half, and the cause of the remainder is not known. This sample comprises about 740,000 clones, roughly 12% of them detected only once. The top ten clonotypes cover less than 0.025% of the sample. These receptors' targets are unknown. The specimen sequenced was naive CD4+ T cells from blood. Explained via the paper, the cell subset or site label denotes: true naive CD4+ T cells. These receptors were obtained from a man younger than 35 with type 1 diabetes.

In this sample, this clone turned up a few times. Here the CDR3 reads CSVEDAPGWQGRNEQYF. The CDR3 DNA sequence: TGCAGCGTTGAAGATGCCCCGGGTTGGCAGGGTAGAAACGAGCAGTACTTC. This sequence joins TRBV29-1 and TRBJ2-7; D may be TRBD1 (5 bases). Per the germline V gene, CDR1 is SQVTM and CDR2 is ANQGSEA. The CDR3 is 17 residues long. V was clipped by 0 bases and J by 5 bases, with 23 bases between them.

The CDR3 region has the DNA TGCAGCGTTGAAGATTGGGGCCCAGGAAGCGAGCAGTACTTC. It is translated as CSVEDWGPGSEQYF. This chain joins TRBV29-1 and TRBJ2-7; D possibly corresponds to TRBD1 (5 bases). The germline V gene encodes CDR1 SQVTM and CDR2 ANQGSEA. V was clipped by 0 bases and J by 6 bases, with 15 bases between them. The CDR3 spans 14 residues.

The J gene is TRBJ1-1, the V gene TRBV10-3; D possibly corresponds to TRBD1 (6 bases). Germline assignment: CDR1 ENHRY and CDR2 SYGVKD. This CDR3 comprises 13 residues. With 6 bases removed from V and 1 base from J, the gap between germline ends came to 9 bases. In nucleotides, the CDR3 is TGTGCCATCAGGTGGGACACGAACACTGAAGCTTTCTTT. Translating it yields CAIRWDTNTEAFF.

The table lists this clone with a few counts. CDR3 in amino acids: CASSFWTGSVTDPDTQYF. CDR3 coding DNA: TGTGCCAGCAGTTTCTGGACAGGGTCTGTCACTGACCCAGATACGCAGTATTTT. The V and J genes are TRBV27 and TRBJ2-3, with 8 bases that match TRBD1. The CDR3 has 18 amino acids. The ends lost 3 bases at V and 4 bases at J; junction bases unmatched: 15. CDR1 and CDR2 (germline): MNHEY, SMNVEV (reference sequence).

This clone has a handful of counts. The chain recombines TRBV7-2 with TRBJ2-1, with 9 bases lining up with TRBD2. The CDR3 has 14 residues. V gave up 5 bases and J gave up 7 bases; unmatched junction bases: 6. Looked up from germline, CDR1 is SGHTA and CDR2 is FQGNSA. The CDR3 protein is CASSAPSGGNEQFF. The CDR3, as DNA: TGTGCCAGCAGCGCCCCGAGCGGGGGGAATGAGCAGTTCTTC.

This clone showed up many times. The chain is built from TRBV10-3 and TRBJ2-1; 8 positions match TRBD2. Germline V gives CDR1 ENHRY, CDR2 SYGVKD. V lost 10 bases to trimming and J lost 7 bases; unmatched junction nucleotides: 9. The CDR3 is 13 amino acids. The CDR3 region has the DNA TGTGCCACCTTCGGGGGGGCGGAGAATGAGCAGTTCTTC. Translation gives CATFGGAENEQFF.

The chain has TRBV7-9 and TRBJ2-1; possible D gene TRBD1, 6 bases. The CDR3 runs 13 residues. Trimming took 0 bases from V and 10 from J, leaving 10 bases between them. Per germline, CDR1 SEHNR and CDR2 FQNEAQ (reference sequence). The CDR3 region has the DNA TGTGCCAGCAGCTTAGCGGGGGCGCGCGAGCAGTTCTTC. Its translation: CASSLAGAREQFF.

In its sample, this clone was seen a few times. The chain couples TRBV6-4 to TRBJ2-1, with a tentative D call TRBD1 (6 bases). In germline, CDR1 is MRHNA, CDR2 SNTAGT. The V and J ends lost 6 bases and 6 bases respectively, with 15 bases between them. The CDR3 runs 14 residues. The CDR3 sequence is CASRRTADSNEQFF. Here the CDR3 DNA reads TGTGCCAGCAGAAGGACAGCGGACTCCAATGAGCAGTTCTTC.

This clone was seen only a few times. The J gene is TRBJ2-2, the V gene TRBV29-1; 8 nucleotides agree with TRBD1. J was trimmed by 1 base and V by 5 bases; bases with no gene match: 3. This CDR3 region has 14 residues. The germline CDR1 and CDR2 sequences are SQVTM and ANQGSEA. The CDR3 nucleotides read TGCAGCGTTTCGGACAGGGTGAACACCGGGGAGCTGTTTTTT. Translation: CSVSDRVNTGELFF.

The chain links TRBV6-4 to TRBJ2-2, with 8 bases lining up with TRBD2. Trimming removed 3 bases from V and 3 bases from J; junction bases left unmatched: 3. Germline V CDR1 and CDR2: MRHNA, SNTAGT. The CDR3 has 15 residues. In nucleotides, the CDR3 is TGTGCCAGCAGTGAAGGTAGCGGGGACACCGGGGAGCTGTTTTTT. Its protein product is CASSEGSGDTGELFF.

This clone was observed a few times. This chain links TRBV27 with TRBJ2-1, with D possibly being TRBD2 (6 bases). CDR3 size: 17 residues. The V gene lost 9 bases and the J gene lost 4 bases, with 25 bases spanning the gap. In germline, CDR1 is MNHEY, CDR2 SMNVEV (reference sequence). CDR3 loop: CASKPPSGTLLYNEQFF. CDR3 nucleotide sequence: TGTGCCAGTAAGCCCCCTTCCGGGACTCTTCTGTACAATGAGCAGTTCTTC.

The chain employs TRBV18 and TRBJ1-5; 7 bases are shared with TRBD1. V trimming: 3 bases; J trimming: 7 bases; junction bases outside the gene matches: 18. This CDR3 region has 18 residues. Germline V gives CDR1 KGHSH, CDR2 LQKENI. In DNA, the CDR3 is TGTGCCAGCTCACCGGGCTCGGACAGGCCAGGACAGAACCAGCCCCAGCATTTT. This encodes CASSPGSDRPGQNQPQHF.

This chain links TRBV6-5 with TRBJ2-7; D may be TRBD1 (5 bases). The CDR3 extends over 13 amino acids. Germline CDR1 reads MNHEY; CDR2 reads SVGAGI. V gave up 10 bases and J gave up 2 bases, with 15 bases separating them. CDR3 loop: CATRQRNTYEQYF. The CDR3 DNA reads TGTGCCACACGACAGAGGAACACCTACGAGCAGTACTTC.

This clone was detected a few times. The V and J genes are TRBV7-9 and TRBJ1-2; possible D gene TRBD1, 6 bases. The germline V gene encodes CDR1 SEHNR and CDR2 FQNEAQ (reference sequence). V lost 2 bases and J 8 bases, leaving 21 bases between the germline ends. The CDR3 has 16 residues. The CDR3 loop is CASSLRPSGAGRGYTF. CDR3 coding DNA: TGTGCCAGCAGCTTACGCCCCTCGGGGGCAGGGCGCGGCTACACCTTC.

V is TRBV6-5 and J is TRBJ2-1, with 7 bases identical to TRBD1. Germline V CDR1 and CDR2: MNHEY, SVGAGI. CDR3 length: 12 amino acids. V lost 9 bases and J lost 6; bases outside the gene matches: 5. The CDR3 nucleotides are TGTGCCAGTTCACAGGGGAGCAATGAGCAGTTCTTC. It specifies CASSQGSNEQFF.

This clone has only a few counts. The chain carries TRBV5-4 and TRBJ2-3; 7 bases are shared with TRBD2. This CDR3 comprises 15 residues. The germline CDR1 and CDR2 sequences are SGHNT and YYREEE (reference sequence). The V segment lost 0 bases and the J segment 5 bases; nucleotides outside the gene matches: 6. The CDR3 coding sequence is TGTGCCAGCAGCTTGGCCAGCGGGGATATAGATACGCAGTATTTT. Its translation is CASSLASGDIDTQYF.

The V call is TRBV7-7, the J call TRBJ2-1; perhaps TRBD1 as D (5 bases). The CDR3 totals 13 residues. Trimming shortened V by 2 bases and J by 5 bases, and 7 bases separated the two germline ends. Per germline, CDR1 SSHAT and CDR2 FNYEAQ (reference sequence). Here the CDR3 reads CASSLSTDNEQFF. Here the CDR3 DNA reads TGTGCCAGCAGCTTATCGACAGACAATGAGCAGTTCTTC.